This entry is about one T cell receptor beta chain. Its antigen remains unknown. Mismatch with germline at one junction end may stem from a read error. This entry is derived from a study of post-analysis software for immune sequencing data. Looking at the study overall: As for disease course, relapsing-remitting, secondary progressive and progressive-relapsing multiple sclerosis were all included.

This CDR3 comprises 17 residues. CDR1 and CDR2 (germline): KGHSH, LQKENI. cDNA libraries of TCR beta carried unique molecular identifiers. Using its own MiXCR run on the PCR reads, TCRdb lists one record per CDR3 protein. This repertoire shows 650,000 to 850,000 distinct CDR3 sequences, roughly 46% found once; its top ten account for 4.9%. Findings and limits, study-wide: In patients, TRBV5-6, TRBV5-1 and TRBV20-1 belonged to roughly 5 TRBV segments found more frequently than in controls.

This TCR came from a girl between 5 and 17 years old with multiple sclerosis. The chain employs TRBV18 and TRBJ2-6; D is possibly TRBD1 (5 bases). Specimen: blood. CDR3 in amino acids: CASSRREISSGANALTF. The CDR3, as DNA: TGTGCCAGCTCACGAAGGGAAATAAGCTCTGGGGCCAACGCCCTGACTTTC.